The 21 T cell receptor beta chains reported below all come from one sample, sequenced in a study of shared T cell receptors in the human thymus. Sequencing was performed with immunoSEQ multiplex PCR; in TCRdb, only in-frame clones are kept and a portion is missing. Among roughly 710,000 clones listed, approximately 85% were seen once. The same sample was also studied in work on human thymus T cells.

The sequenced sample consisted of thymocytes. These receptors were obtained from a girl under three years old with a congenital heart defect.

The chain combines TRBV11-3 with TRBJ1-6; the D gene is possibly TRBD1 (5 bases). This CDR3 has 15 amino acids. Germline CDR1 and CDR2: SGHNT and YENEEA. Trimming cost V 5 bases and J 6 bases, with 14 bases left between them. DNA of the CDR3: TGTGCCAGCAGCGCAGGGTGGGGGGTTAATTCACCCCTCCACTTT. Translated: CASSAGWGVNSPLHF.

This chain uses TRBV19 with TRBJ1-4; 8 nucleotides line up with TRBD1. The CDR3 is 14 amino acids. V was clipped by 10 bases and J by 8 bases; unmatched bases: 12. CDR1 is LNHDA and CDR2 is SQIVND in the germline V gene (reference sequence). The CDR3 region is CATSPRQGREKLFF. The CDR3 coding sequence is TGTGCCACCAGCCCTAGACAGGGGAGGGAAAAACTGTTTTTT.

As to this clone: At one end, the junction sequence differs from germline, possibly due to a read error. V gene TRBV7-8 combines with J gene TRBJ2-3, with 10 bases that match TRBD2. The CDR3 extends over 20 amino acids. The germline V gene encodes CDR1 SGHVS and CDR2 FQNEAQ. The CDR3 DNA is TGTGCCAGCAGCCCCTCCCTGATAGCGGGGGGCCGCACTCACACAAATACGCAGTATTTT. As protein: CASSPSLIAGGRTHTNTQYF.

V is TRBV11-3 and J is TRBJ1-4, with no clear D. Trimming left V 4 bases short and J 8 bases short, with 17 bases between. The CDR3 covers 15 residues. CDR1 and CDR2 (germline): SGHNT, YENEEA. The CDR3 coding sequence is TGTGCCAGCAGCTCCGCCGGGAGTGCAGGAGAAAAACTGTTTTTT. Translation gives CASSSAGSAGEKLFF.

The chain is built from TRBV5-1 and TRBJ2-6; unclear D gene. Germline lookup yields CDR1 SGHRS and CDR2 YFSETQ. The CDR3 runs 17 residues. V gave up 2 bases and J gave up 0 bases, with 12 bases separating them. CDR3 bases: TGCGCCAGCAGCTTCCGAGCTTCTCTCTCTGGGGCCAACGTCCTGACTTTC. Its protein product is CASSFRASLSGANVLTF.

The rearrangement joins TRBV30 to TRBJ1-1; no clear D gene. This CDR3 region has 11 residues. V was trimmed by 4 bases and J by 6 bases, leaving 9 bases between them. The V gene's germline CDR1 is GTSNPN and CDR2 SVGIG (reference sequence). As DNA, the CDR3 is TGTGCCTGGACACGGGAGGCTGAAGCTTTCTTT. It is translated as CAWTREAEAFF.

This sequence joins TRBV4-1 and TRBJ1-2, with D maybe TRBD1 (6 bases). Germline V gene sequence: CDR1 MGHRA, CDR2 YSYEKL. The CDR3 is 19 residues long. V lost 1 base and J 4 bases, leaving 25 bases between the germline ends. CDR3 DNA sequence: TGCGCCAGCAGCCAAGTTTATTCCGATCGTGGGGGCCGGCGCTATGGCTACACCTTC. It yields the protein CASSQVYSDRGGRRYGYTF.

The CDR3, as DNA: TGTGCCAGCAGCGTAGGGGGGGTCAAAGAAACCGGGGAGCTGTTTTTT. This codes for CASSVGGVKETGELFF. This sequence joins TRBV9 and TRBJ2-2, with D maybe TRBD2 (6 bases). Germline V gene data show CDR1 as SGDLS and CDR2 as YYNGEE. This CDR3 has 16 amino acids. V lost 0 bases, J lost 5 bases, and 14 bases lay in between.

The chain combines TRBV5-1 with TRBJ1-1, with 8 bases that match TRBD1. Germline loops: CDR1 SGHRS, CDR2 YFSETQ. With 3 bases clipped from V and 3 bases from J, the junction kept 7 bases outside the gene matches. The CDR3 contains 15 residues. The CDR3 here is CASSSTGVGDTEAFF. The CDR3 DNA follows: TGCGCCAGCAGCTCGACAGGGGTGGGGGACACTGAAGCTTTCTTT.

This rearrangement joins TRBV12-5 to TRBJ2-7; 7 nucleotides match TRBD1. Germline V lookup: CDR1 LGHNT, CDR2 FRNRAP. After removal of 6 bases from V and 2 bases from J, the junction contained 16 bases not matched to a gene. CDR3 length: 17 residues. In DNA, the CDR3 is TGTGCTAGTGGGCCGGGACAGTCCTATTCATTGCCCTACGAGCAGTACTTC. Translated, it gives CASGPGQSYSLPYEQYF.

This sequence joins TRBV6-4 and TRBJ1-2; no clear D gene. This CDR3 contains 15 residues. The germline gives CDR1 MRHNA, CDR2 SNTAGT. This chain's CDR3 is CVISLKLYPNYGYTF. CDR3 nucleotides: TGTGTCATCTCCCTAAAACTTTATCCTAACTATGGCTACACCTTC.

V usage is TRBV19 and J usage is TRBJ1-5, with 7 bases lining up with TRBD1. The germline V gene encodes CDR1 LNHDA and CDR2 SQIVND (reference sequence). Germline trimming cut 3 bases from V and 5 bases from J; bases unmatched to any gene: 1. The CDR3 spans 13 residues. CDR3 coding DNA: TGTGCCAGTAGTATTACAGGGGATCAGCCCCAGCATTTT. This encodes CASSITGDQPQHF.

The V call is TRBV18, the J call TRBJ1-1; no definite D call. The CDR3 runs 14 residues. V dropped 6 bases and J dropped 4 bases, with 15 bases sitting between them. The germline CDR1 and CDR2 sequences are KGHSH and LQKENI. CDR3 DNA sequence: TGTGCCAGCTCCCGTGACATTCCCCTCACTGAAGCTTTCTTT. Amino acids: CASSRDIPLTEAFF. The full variable domain, rest sourced from reference TRBV18 and TRBJ1-1, is NAGVMQNPRHLVRRRGQEARLRCSPMKGHSHVYWYRQLPEEGLKFMVYLQKENIIDESGMPKERFSAEFPKEGPSILRIQQVVRGDSAAYFCASSRDIPLTEAFFGQGTRLTVV.

The chain joins TRBV7-9 to TRBJ1-2; possibly TRBD1 for D (6 bases). The V end lost 1 base, the J end lost 0 bases, and 12 bases lay between the germline ends. The CDR3 spans 16 residues. The germline gives CDR1 SEHNR, CDR2 FQNEAQ (reference sequence). The CDR3 here is CASSLGTATANYGYTF. CDR3 nucleotides: TGTGCCAGCAGCTTAGGGACAGCGACTGCTAACTATGGCTACACCTTC. Filled out from reference TRBV7-9 and TRBJ1-2, the complete variable domain reads DTGVSQNPRHKITKRGQNVTFRCDPISEHNRLYWYRQTLGQGPEFLTYFQNEAQLEKSRLLSDRFSAERPKGSFSTLEIQRTEQGDSAMYLCASSLGTATANYGYTFGSGTRLTVV.

The table lists this clone with a count of one. The chain joins TRBV7-9 to TRBJ1-5, with 8 bases matching TRBD1. V was pared by 3 bases and J by 3 bases, with 4 bases of the junction left unmatched. This CDR3 is built from 15 residues. The germline V gene encodes CDR1 SEHNR and CDR2 FQNEAQ (reference sequence). CDR3 residues: CASSFGTGHNQPQHF. In DNA, the CDR3 is TGTGCCAGCAGCTTTGGGACAGGTCACAATCAGCCCCAGCATTTT.

The V gene is TRBV29-1, the J gene TRBJ2-7; D is ambiguous. V lost 1 base and J lost 7, with 8 bases in between. The CDR3 is made up of 11 amino acids. The germline V gene encodes CDR1 SQVTM and CDR2 ANQGSEA. DNA of the CDR3: TGCAGCGTTGAAGTGTCGGGTGAGCAGTACTTC. Translated: CSVEVSGEQYF.

J is TRBJ2-3 and V is TRBV7-2, with 13 nucleotides matching TRBD2. Unmatched junction bases numbered 3, after V lost 1 base and J lost 2 bases. This CDR3 is built from 17 residues. Per the germline V gene, CDR1 is SGHTA and CDR2 is FQGNSA. CDR3 in amino acids: CASSLGLAGGSTDTQYF. The DNA for the CDR3 is TGTGCCAGCAGCTTAGGACTAGCGGGGGGTTCCACAGATACGCAGTATTTT.

The genes are TRBV6-5 and TRBJ2-7, with 7 nucleotides matching TRBD1. Germline V gene lookup returns CDR1 MNHEY and CDR2 SVGAGI. The J segment lost 1 base and the V segment lost 4 bases, leaving 7 bases of the junction unmatched. This CDR3 region has 15 residues. The CDR3 region is CASSSPGQPSYEQYF. CDR3 sequence (DNA): TGTGCCAGCAGTTCCCCGGGACAGCCTTCCTACGAGCAGTACTTC.

V and J are TRBV12-5 and TRBJ2-5; possible D gene TRBD2, 5 bases. Germline CDR1 and CDR2: LGHNT and FRNRAP. The V end lost 0 bases, the J end lost 0 bases, and 17 bases lay between the germline ends. This CDR3 spans 18 amino acids. CDR3 in DNA: TGTGCTAGTGGTTTGGTACAGACTAAGCTCCAGTACCAAGAGACCCAGTACTTC. This translates into CASGLVQTKLQYQETQYF. The full variable domain, its missing parts supplied by reference TRBV12-5 and TRBJ2-5, is DARVTQTPRHKVTEMGQEVTMRCQPILGHNTVFWYRQTMMQGLELLAYFRNRAPLDDSGMPKDRFSAEMPDATLATLKIQPSEPRDSAVYFCASGLVQTKLQYQETQYFGPGTRLLVL.

The V gene is TRBV7-9, the J gene TRBJ1-2, with 9 bases identical to TRBD1. In germline, CDR1 is SEHNR, CDR2 FQNEAQ (reference sequence). With 6 bases clipped from V and 5 bases from J, the junction kept 7 bases outside the gene matches. The CDR3 runs to 14 residues. For the CDR3, the DNA is TGTGCCAGCAGGCCTCAGGGACAGGGTTATGGCTACACCTTC. This sequence encodes CASRPQGQGYGYTF.

This chain uses TRBV29-1 with TRBJ1-1, with 7 bases that match TRBD1. The ends lost 2 bases at V and 8 bases at J; junction bases unmatched: 14. The CDR3 sequence is 15 residues long. Germline-derived CDR1 and CDR2 are SQVTM and ANQGSEA. CDR3 sequence: CSVEPFYLGQREAFF. CDR3 sequence (DNA): TGCAGCGTTGAACCCTTTTATTTGGGACAGAGAGAAGCTTTCTTT.